This T cell receptor (beta chain) emerged from a study of T cell responses to AZD1222 COVID-19 vaccine. Notes on the study in general: Spike-specific TCR breadth rose after two AZD1222 doses, and depth rose as well.

As concerns this clone: Its cognate antigen is unknown.

Sequencing used immunoSEQ multiplex PCR; TCRdb keeps in-frame clones, though not all of them. The repertoire has 120,000 to 150,000 clones, more than 75% of them found once; the top ten carry 4.1%. This clonotype was obtained from an adult in good health. The sample was peripheral blood, taken on day 0 of MenACWY control vaccination.

The CDR3 reads CASSSNRGGPNTGELFF. CDR3 nucleotide sequence: TGTGCCAGCAGCTCTAACCGGGGGGGCCCGAACACCGGGGAGCTGTTTTTT. The chain combines TRBV7-3 with TRBJ2-2, with 8 bases matching TRBD2. The CDR3 contains 17 residues. The V and J ends lost 4 bases and 0 bases, in that order; junction bases with no gene match: 7. Germline V CDR1 and CDR2: SGHTA, FQGTGA.